The clone carrying this T cell receptor (beta chain) showed up just a few times. Its antigen is currently unknown. This entry is derived from a study of somatic mutations in cytotoxic T cells in rheumatoid arthritis. On the study more broadly: Flow sorting of some V beta antibody-stained T cells reached nearly 100% purity, with V beta1+ cells also TCRB-sequenced. Study-wide results and caveats: For about an eighth of the 65 patients, a single CD8+ clone accounted for more than 20% of CD8+ cells. With advancing age, CD8+ clonality climbed in rheumatoid arthritis patients but did not rise in healthy controls.

With median age roughly 57 years (range roughly 21-80) and 50% to 60% female, healthy controls came from blood donor buffy coats. The germline V and J ends were trimmed by 4 bases and 2 bases, with 24 bases remaining between them. In germline, CDR1 is SEHNR, CDR2 FQNEAQ (reference sequence). The CDR3 loop spans 18 amino acids. The table came from immunoSEQ multiplex PCR; TCRdb's copy has only in-frame clones and leaves some out. The sample lists approximately 18,000 clones, approximately 87% occurring once. The sequence was collected from a man in his forties in good health. J is TRBJ2-7 and V is TRBV7-9; tentatively, D is TRBD1 (6 bases). Input material: CD8+ T cells sorted from blood. The CDR3 loop reads CASSSGQFEAGDPYEQYF. The CDR3 DNA reads as TGTGCCAGCAGCTCGGGACAATTTGAGGCGGGTGATCCCTACGAGCAGTACTTC.